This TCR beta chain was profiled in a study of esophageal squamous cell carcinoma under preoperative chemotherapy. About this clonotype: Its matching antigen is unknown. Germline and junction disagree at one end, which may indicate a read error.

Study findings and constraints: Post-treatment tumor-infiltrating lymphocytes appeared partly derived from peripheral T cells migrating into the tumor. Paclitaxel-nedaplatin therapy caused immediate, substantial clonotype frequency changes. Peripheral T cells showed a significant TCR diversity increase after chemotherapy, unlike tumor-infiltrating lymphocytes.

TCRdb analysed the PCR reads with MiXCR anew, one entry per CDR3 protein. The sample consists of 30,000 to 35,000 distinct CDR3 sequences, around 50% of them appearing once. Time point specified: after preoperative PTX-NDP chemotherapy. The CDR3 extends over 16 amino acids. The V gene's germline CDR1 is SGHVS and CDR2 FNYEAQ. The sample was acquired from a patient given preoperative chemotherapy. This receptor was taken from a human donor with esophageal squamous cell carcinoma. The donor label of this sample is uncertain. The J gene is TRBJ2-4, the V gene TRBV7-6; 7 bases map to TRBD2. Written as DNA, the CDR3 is TGTGCCAGCAGCTTAGAGGGAAGTACGGGGGGAAACACGCAGTATTTC. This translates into CASSLEGSTGGNTQYF.